What follows are 13 T cell receptor beta chains derived from one specimen sequenced in a study of OX40 agonist ivuxolimab in advanced cancers. The assay was immunoSEQ multiplex PCR, and TCRdb's table has in-frame clones only and misses some. The sample holds just under 65,000 clones; roughly four fifths are singletons and the top ten take about 9.4%. The input for sequencing was CD4+ or CD8+ T cells sorted from blood, taken in a trial of the OX40 agonist ivuxolimab. The receptors were sampled from an adult with an advanced solid tumor such as melanoma, head and neck, liver or kidney cancer.

This sequence joins TRBV6-6 and TRBJ1-5, with D perhaps matching TRBD1 (6 bases). Trimming shortened V by 2 bases and J by 4 bases, and 15 bases separated the two germline ends. Looked up from germline, CDR1 is MNHNY and CDR2 is SVGAGI (reference sequence). The CDR3 has 16 amino acids. The CDR3 DNA is TGTGCCAGCAGTTACCCTTACAGGGATTCTAATCAGCCCCAGCATTTT. This translates into CASSYPYRDSNQPQHF.

The rearrangement uses TRBV7-6 and TRBJ1-6; unclear D gene. The length of the CDR3 is 16 residues. Trimming cost V 3 bases and J 0 bases, with 9 bases left between them. Germline values: CDR1 SGHVS, CDR2 FNYEAQ. In DNA, the CDR3 is TGTGCCAGCAGCTTCACGGAGAGCTCCTATAATTCACCCCTCCACTTT. Its protein product is CASSFTESSYNSPLHF.

This chain links TRBV7-3 with TRBJ2-2, with 8 nucleotides matching TRBD2. Per the germline V gene, CDR1 is SGHTA and CDR2 is FQGTGA. This CDR3 is built from 15 residues. V was pared by 5 bases and J by 6 bases, with 8 bases of the junction left unmatched. The CDR3 reads CASSLFSGGAGELFF. CDR3 sequence (DNA): TGTGCCAGCAGCCTCTTCTCGGGAGGGGCCGGGGAGCTGTTTTTT.

This clone occurred once. The rearrangement links TRBV7-2 to TRBJ1-1, with 7 bases lining up with TRBD1. Germline lookup yields CDR1 SGHTA and CDR2 FQGNSA. Germline trimming cut 1 base from V and 5 bases from J; bases unmatched to any gene: 7. This CDR3 has 15 amino acids. CDR3 nucleotide sequence: TGTGCCAGCAGCTTAGTTACAGGGGCGAAGACTGAAGCTTTCTTT. Translation: CASSLVTGAKTEAFF.

V usage is TRBV2 and J usage is TRBJ2-5; 8 positions match TRBD1. V shed 4 bases, J shed 4 bases, and the junction held 5 bases outside the gene matches. This CDR3 is built from 14 residues. Per the germline V gene, CDR1 is SNHLY and CDR2 is FYNNEI. This chain's CDR3 is CASSAAGGRETQYF. As DNA, the CDR3 is TGTGCCAGCAGTGCGGCAGGGGGCAGAGAGACCCAGTACTTC.

The gene calls are TRBV5-8 and TRBJ1-6, with unresolved D. CDR1 SGHTS and CDR2 YDEGEE come from the germline V gene. The germline V and J ends were trimmed by 3 bases and 6 bases, with 10 bases remaining between them. CDR3 length: 14 amino acids. Here the CDR3 DNA reads TGTGCCAGCAGCTCCCCGGGGTTTAATTCACCCCTCCACTTT. This encodes CASSSPGFNSPLHF.

The chain employs TRBV7-2 and TRBJ1-5; D gene unclear. Trimming shortened V by 2 bases and J by 2 bases, and 7 bases separated the two germline ends. The germline V gene encodes CDR1 SGHTA and CDR2 FQGNSA. The CDR3 extends over 14 amino acids. The CDR3 DNA sequence: TGTGCCAGCAGCTTATGGGGAGGCAATCAGCCCCAGCATTTT. Residues: CASSLWGGNQPQHF.

This chain uses TRBV19 with TRBJ1-5, with a tentative D call TRBD1 (6 bases). Germline-derived CDR1 and CDR2 are LNHDA and SQIVND (reference sequence). This CDR3 has 13 residues. Trimming pared 10 bases from V and 5 bases from J, leaving 15 bases between. CDR3 loop: CATAGVGYQPQHF. The CDR3 DNA reads as TGTGCCACCGCAGGGGTGGGGTATCAGCCCCAGCATTTT.

V gene TRBV28 combines with J gene TRBJ1-1; TRBD1 might be the D (6 bases). V lost 3 bases and J 3 bases, leaving 11 bases between the germline ends. The CDR3 loop spans 14 amino acids. Germline values: CDR1 MDHEN, CDR2 SYDVKM. The CDR3 is CASSFGGRDTEAFF. CDR3 nucleotides: TGTGCCAGCAGTTTCGGGGGCCGGGACACTGAAGCTTTCTTT. Based on the CDR3 plus reference TRBV28 and TRBJ1-1, the full variable domain is DVKVTQSSRYLVKRTGEKVFLECVQDMDHENMFWYRQDPGLGLRLIYFSYDVKMKEKGDIPEGYSVSREKKERFSLILESASTNQTSMYLCASSFGGRDTEAFFGQGTRLTVV.

The chain recombines TRBV6-5 with TRBJ2-5, with D possibly being TRBD1 or TRBD2 (5 bases each). Trimming shortened V by 0 bases and J by 4 bases, and 6 bases separated the two germline ends. CDR1 and CDR2 from the germline V gene are MNHEY and SVGAGI. The CDR3 consists of 13 residues. CDR3 nucleotide sequence: TGTGCCAGCAGTTACTCGAGGGGAGAGACCCAGTACTTC. Amino acid sequence: CASSYSRGETQYF.

J is TRBJ2-7 and V is TRBV5-6; 9 nucleotides match TRBD1. This CDR3 has 14 amino acids. J lost 1 base, V lost 7 bases, and 6 bases had no gene match. Per germline, CDR1 SGHDT and CDR2 YYEEEE. The CDR3: CASLDRGASYEQYF. Written as DNA, the CDR3 is TGTGCCAGCCTGGACAGGGGCGCTTCCTACGAGCAGTACTTC.

This clone has only a few counts. This chain uses TRBV5-4 with TRBJ1-2; no firm D call. The V gene lost 3 bases and the J gene lost 6 bases, with 15 bases spanning the gap. CDR3 length: 14 residues. Germline V lookup: CDR1 SGHNT, CDR2 YYREEE (reference sequence). In DNA, the CDR3 is TGTGCCAGCAGCTCGGACGCCTCCACGGATGGCTACACCTTC. This encodes CASSSDASTDGYTF.

The rearrangement joins TRBV27 to TRBJ1-6; D is unclear. The CDR3 spans 19 residues. Looked up from germline, CDR1 is MNHEY and CDR2 is SMNVEV (reference sequence). V was trimmed by 7 bases and J by 10 bases, leaving 32 bases between them. The CDR3 DNA reads TGTGCCAGCACCCGAACCCCATTTTTGGCAGGCACCGCGGAATCACCCCTCCACTTT. Protein: CASTRTPFLAGTAESPLHF.